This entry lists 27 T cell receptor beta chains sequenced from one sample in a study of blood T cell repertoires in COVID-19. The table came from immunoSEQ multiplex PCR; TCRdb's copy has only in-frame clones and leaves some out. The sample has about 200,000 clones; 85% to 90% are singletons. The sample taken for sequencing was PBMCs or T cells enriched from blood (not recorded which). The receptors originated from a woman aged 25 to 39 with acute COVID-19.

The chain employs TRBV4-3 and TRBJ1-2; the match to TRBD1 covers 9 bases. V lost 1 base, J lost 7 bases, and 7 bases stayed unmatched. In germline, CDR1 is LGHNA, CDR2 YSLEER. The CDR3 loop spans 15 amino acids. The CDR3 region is CASSQVGQGRGGYTF. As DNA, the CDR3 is TGCGCCAGCAGCCAAGTGGGACAGGGAAGGGGTGGCTACACCTTC.

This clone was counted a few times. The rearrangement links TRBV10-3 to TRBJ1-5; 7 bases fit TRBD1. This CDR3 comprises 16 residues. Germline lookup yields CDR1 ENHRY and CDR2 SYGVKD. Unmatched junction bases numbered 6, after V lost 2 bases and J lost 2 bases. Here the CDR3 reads CAISEPRQGGNQPQHF. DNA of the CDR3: TGTGCCATCAGTGAGCCGAGGCAGGGGGGCAATCAGCCCCAGCATTTT.

The CDR3 coding sequence is TGTGCCAGCAGTCGTCCCGGTGGTGCAAATGAGCAGTTCTTC. Protein product: CASSRPGGANEQFF. The chain employs TRBV27 and TRBJ2-1; D is unresolved. Germline-derived CDR1 and CDR2 are MNHEY and SMNVEV (reference sequence). CDR3 size: 14 residues. The V end was cut by 5 bases, the J end by 7 bases, with 15 bases between.

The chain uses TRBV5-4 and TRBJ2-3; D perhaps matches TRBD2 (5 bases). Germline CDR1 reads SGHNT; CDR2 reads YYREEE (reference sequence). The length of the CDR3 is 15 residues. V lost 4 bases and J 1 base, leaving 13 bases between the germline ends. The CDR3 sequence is CASSPERIRTDTQYF. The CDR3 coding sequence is TGTGCCAGCAGCCCGGAGCGGATTCGCACAGATACGCAGTATTTT.

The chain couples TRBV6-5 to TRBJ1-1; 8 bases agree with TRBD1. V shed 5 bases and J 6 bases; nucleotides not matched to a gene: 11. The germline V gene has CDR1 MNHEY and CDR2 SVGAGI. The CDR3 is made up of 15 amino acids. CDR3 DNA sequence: TGTGCCAGCAGTCCACGCGGACAGGGTCGGGCTGAAGCTTTCTTT. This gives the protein CASSPRGQGRAEAFF.

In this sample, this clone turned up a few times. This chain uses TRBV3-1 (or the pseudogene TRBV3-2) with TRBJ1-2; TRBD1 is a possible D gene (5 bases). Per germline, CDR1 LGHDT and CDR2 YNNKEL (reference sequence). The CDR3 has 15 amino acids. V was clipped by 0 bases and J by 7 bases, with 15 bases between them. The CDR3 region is CASSQDWAGMGGYTF. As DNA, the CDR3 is TGTGCCAGCAGCCAAGATTGGGCAGGGATGGGTGGCTACACCTTC.

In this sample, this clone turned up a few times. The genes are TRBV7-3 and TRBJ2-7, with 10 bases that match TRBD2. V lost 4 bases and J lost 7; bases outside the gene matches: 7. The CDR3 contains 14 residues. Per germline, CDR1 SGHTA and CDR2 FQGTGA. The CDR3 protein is CASSSSGGAEEQYF. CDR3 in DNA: TGTGCCAGCAGCTCCAGCGGGGGGGCAGAAGAGCAGTACTTC. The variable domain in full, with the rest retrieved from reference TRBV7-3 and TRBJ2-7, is GAGVSQTPSNKVTEKGKYVELRCDPISGHTALYWYRQSLGQGPEFLIYFQGTGAADDSGLPNDRFFAVRPEGSVSTLKIQRTERGDSAVYLCASSSSGGAEEQYFGPGTRLTVT.

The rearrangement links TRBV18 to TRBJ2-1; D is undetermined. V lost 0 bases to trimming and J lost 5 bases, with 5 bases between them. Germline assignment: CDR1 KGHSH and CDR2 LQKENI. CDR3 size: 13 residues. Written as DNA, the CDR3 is TGTGCCAGCTCACCACCAATTAACAATGAGCAGTTCTTC. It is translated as CASSPPINNEQFF.

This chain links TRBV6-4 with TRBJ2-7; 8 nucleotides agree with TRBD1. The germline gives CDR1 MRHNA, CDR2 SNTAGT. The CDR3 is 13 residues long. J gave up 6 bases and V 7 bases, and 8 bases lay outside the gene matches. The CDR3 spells CASIQTGGGEQYF. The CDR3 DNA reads TGTGCCAGCATCCAAACAGGGGGAGGCGAGCAGTACTTC.

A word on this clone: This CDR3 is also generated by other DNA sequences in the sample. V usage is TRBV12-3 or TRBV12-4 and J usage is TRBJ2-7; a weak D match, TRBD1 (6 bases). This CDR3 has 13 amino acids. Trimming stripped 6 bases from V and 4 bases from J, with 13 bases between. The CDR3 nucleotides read TGTGCCAGCAGCCGGGACATTTCTTACGAGCAGTACTTC. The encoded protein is CASSRDISYEQYF.

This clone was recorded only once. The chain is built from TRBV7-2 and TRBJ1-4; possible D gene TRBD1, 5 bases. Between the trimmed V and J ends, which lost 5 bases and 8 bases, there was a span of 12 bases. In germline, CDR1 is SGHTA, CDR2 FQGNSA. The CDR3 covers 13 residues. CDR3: CASSKGVREKLFF. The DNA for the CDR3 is TGTGCCAGCAGCAAAGGGGTCCGGGAAAAACTGTTTTTT.

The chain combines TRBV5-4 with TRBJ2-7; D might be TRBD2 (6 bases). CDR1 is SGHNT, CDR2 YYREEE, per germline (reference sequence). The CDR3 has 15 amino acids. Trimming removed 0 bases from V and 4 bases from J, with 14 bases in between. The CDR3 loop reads CASSLETARGYEQYF. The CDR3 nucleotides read TGTGCCAGCAGCTTGGAGACAGCGCGGGGTTACGAGCAGTACTTC.

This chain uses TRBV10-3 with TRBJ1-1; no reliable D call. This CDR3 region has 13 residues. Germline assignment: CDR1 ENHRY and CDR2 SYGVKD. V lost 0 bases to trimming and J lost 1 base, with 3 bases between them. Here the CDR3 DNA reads TGTGCCATCAGTGAGTCCCGGAACACTGAAGCTTTCTTT. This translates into CAISESRNTEAFF.

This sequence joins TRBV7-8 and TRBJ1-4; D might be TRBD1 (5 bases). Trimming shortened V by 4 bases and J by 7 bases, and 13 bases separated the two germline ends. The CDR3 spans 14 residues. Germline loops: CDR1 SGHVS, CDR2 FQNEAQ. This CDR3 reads CASSSFQGREKLFF. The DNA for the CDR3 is TGTGCCAGCAGCTCCTTTCAGGGTCGTGAAAAACTGTTTTTT. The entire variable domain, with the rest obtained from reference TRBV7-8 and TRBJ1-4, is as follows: GAGVSQSPRYKVAKRGQDVALRCDPISGHVSLFWYQQALGQGPEFLTYFQNEAQLDKSGLPSDRFFAERPEGSVSTLKIQRTQQEDSAVYLCASSSFQGREKLFFGSGTQLSVL.

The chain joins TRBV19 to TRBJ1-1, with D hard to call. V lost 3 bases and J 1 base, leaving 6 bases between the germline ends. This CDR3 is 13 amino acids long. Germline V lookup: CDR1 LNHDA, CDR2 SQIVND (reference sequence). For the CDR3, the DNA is TGTGCCAGTAGTATTACAGAGAACACTGAAGCTTTCTTT. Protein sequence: CASSITENTEAFF.

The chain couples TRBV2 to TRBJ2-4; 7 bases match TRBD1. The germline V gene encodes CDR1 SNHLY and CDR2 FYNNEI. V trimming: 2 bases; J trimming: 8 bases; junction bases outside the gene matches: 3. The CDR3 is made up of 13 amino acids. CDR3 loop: CASSELGQDIQYF. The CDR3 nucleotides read TGTGCCAGCAGTGAACTCGGACAGGACATTCAGTACTTC.

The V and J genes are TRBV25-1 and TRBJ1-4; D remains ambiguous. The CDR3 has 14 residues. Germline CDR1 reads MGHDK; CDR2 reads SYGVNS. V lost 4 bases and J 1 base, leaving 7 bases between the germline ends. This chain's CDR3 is CASSVGGTNEKLFF. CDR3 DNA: TGTGCCAGCAGTGTAGGAGGAACTAATGAAAAACTGTTTTTT.

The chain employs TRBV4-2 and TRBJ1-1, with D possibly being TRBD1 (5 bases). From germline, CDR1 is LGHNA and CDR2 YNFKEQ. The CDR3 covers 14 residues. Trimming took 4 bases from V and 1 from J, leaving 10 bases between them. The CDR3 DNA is TGTGCCAGCAGCCCGAACCAGGGGAACACTGAAGCTTTCTTT. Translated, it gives CASSPNQGNTEAFF.

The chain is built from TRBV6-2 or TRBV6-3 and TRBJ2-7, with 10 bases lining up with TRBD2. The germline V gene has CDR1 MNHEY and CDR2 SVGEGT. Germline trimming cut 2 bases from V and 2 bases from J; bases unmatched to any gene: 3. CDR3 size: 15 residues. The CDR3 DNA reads TGTGCCAGCAGTTACGTGGGGACTAGCGCCTACGAGCAGTACTTC. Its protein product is CASSYVGTSAYEQYF.

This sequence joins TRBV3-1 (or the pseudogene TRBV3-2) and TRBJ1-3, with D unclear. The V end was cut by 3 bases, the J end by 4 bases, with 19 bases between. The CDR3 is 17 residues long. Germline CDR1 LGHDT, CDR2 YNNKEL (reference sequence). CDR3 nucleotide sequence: TGTGCCAGCAGCCACCTAATCCGTTCCCACTCAGGAAACACCATATATTTT. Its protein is CASSHLIRSHSGNTIYF.

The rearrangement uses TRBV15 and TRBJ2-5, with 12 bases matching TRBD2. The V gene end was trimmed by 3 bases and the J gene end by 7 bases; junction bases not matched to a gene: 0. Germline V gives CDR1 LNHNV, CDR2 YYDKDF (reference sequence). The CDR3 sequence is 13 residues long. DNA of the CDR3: TGTGCCACCAGCAGGACTAGCGGGGGGACCCAGTACTTC. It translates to CATSRTSGGTQYF.

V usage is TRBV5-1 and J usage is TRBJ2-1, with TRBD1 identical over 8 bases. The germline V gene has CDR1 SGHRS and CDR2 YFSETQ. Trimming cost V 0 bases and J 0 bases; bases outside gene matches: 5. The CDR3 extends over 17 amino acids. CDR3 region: CASSLASDRVSYNEQFF. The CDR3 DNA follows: TGCGCCAGCAGCTTGGCCTCGGACAGGGTCTCCTACAATGAGCAGTTCTTC.

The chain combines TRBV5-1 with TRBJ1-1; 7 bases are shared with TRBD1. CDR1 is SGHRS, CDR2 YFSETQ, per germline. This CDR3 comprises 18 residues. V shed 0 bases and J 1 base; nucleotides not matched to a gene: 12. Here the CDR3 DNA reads TGCGCCAGCAGCTTGGGATTGTCGACAGGGTCTTGGAACACTGAAGCTTTCTTT. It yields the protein CASSLGLSTGSWNTEAFF. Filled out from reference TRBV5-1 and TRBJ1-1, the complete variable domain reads KAGVTQTPRYLIKTRGQQVTLSCSPISGHRSVSWYQQTPGQGLQFLFEYFSETQRNKGNFPGRFSGRQFSNSRSEMNVSTLELGDSALYLCASSLGLSTGSWNTEAFFGQGTRLTVV.

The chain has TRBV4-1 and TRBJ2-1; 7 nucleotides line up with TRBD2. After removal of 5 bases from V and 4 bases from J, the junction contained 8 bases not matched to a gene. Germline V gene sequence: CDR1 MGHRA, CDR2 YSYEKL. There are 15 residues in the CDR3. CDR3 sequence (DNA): TGCGCCAGCAGCTCCACCCAAGCGGGATACAATGAGCAGTTCTTC. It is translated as CASSSTQAGYNEQFF.

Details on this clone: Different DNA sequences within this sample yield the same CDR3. DNA for the CDR3: TGTGCCAGCAGTTTACGGGGGAGCTATGGCTACACCTTC. This translates into CASSLRGSYGYTF. The chain employs TRBV12-3 or TRBV12-4 and TRBJ1-2, with D tentatively TRBD1 (5 bases). The ends were cut back, 2 bases at V and 4 bases at J, with 8 bases in the middle. The CDR3 is 13 amino acids.

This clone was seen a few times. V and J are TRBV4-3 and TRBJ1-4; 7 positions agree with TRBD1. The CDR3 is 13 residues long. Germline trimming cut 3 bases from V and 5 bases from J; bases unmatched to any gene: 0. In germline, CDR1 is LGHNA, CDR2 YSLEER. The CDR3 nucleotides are TGCGCCAGCAGCCAGACAGGGAATGAAAAACTGTTTTTT. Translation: CASSQTGNEKLFF.

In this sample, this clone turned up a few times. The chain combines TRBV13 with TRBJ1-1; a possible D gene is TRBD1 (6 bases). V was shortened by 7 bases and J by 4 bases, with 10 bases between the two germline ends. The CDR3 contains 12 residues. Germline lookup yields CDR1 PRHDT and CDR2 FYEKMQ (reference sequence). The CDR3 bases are TGTGCCAGCACAGCAGGGGCCACTGAAGCTTTCTTT. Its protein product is CASTAGATEAFF.